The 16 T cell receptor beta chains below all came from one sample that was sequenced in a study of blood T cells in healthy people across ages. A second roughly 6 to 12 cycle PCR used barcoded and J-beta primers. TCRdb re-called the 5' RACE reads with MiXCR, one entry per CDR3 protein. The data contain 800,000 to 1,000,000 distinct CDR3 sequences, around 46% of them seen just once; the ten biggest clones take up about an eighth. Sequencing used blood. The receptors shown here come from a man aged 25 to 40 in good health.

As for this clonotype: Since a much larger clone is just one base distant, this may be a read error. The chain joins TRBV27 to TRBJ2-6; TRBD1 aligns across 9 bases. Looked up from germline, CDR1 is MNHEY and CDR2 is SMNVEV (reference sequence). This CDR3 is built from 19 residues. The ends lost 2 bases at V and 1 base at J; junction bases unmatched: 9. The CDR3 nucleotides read TGTGCCAGCAGTTTACGGAGATCCGGGACAGGGTCTGGGGCCAACGTCCTGACTTTC. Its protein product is CASSLRRSGTGSGANVLTF.

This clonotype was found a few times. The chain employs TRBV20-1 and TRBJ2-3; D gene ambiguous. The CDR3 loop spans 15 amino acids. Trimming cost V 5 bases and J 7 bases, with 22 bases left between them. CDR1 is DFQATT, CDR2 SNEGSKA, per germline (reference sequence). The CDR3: CSAPMSAFTQYTQYF. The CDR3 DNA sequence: TGCAGTGCTCCCATGTCGGCCTTCACCCAATATACGCAGTATTTT.

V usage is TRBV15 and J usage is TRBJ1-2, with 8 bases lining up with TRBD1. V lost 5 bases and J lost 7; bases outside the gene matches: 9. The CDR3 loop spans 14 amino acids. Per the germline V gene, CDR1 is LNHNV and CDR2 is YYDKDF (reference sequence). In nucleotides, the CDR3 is TGTGCCACCAGCTCTGACAGGGGTGTTGCTGGCTACACCTTC. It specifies CATSSDRGVAGYTF.

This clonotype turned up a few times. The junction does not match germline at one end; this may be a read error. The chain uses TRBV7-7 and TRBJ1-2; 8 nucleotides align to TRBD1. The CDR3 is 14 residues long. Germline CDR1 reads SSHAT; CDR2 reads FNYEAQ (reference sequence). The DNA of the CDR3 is TGTGCTAGCAGCCCCATGGACAGGGCGGGCGGCTACACCTTC. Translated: CASSPMDRAGGYTF. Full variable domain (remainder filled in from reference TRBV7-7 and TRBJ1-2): GAGVSQSPRYKVTKRGQDVTLRCDPISSHATLYWYQQALGQGPEFLTYFNYEAQPDKSGLPSDRFSAERPEGSISTLTIQRTEQRDSAMYRCASSPMDRAGGYTFGSGTRLTVV.

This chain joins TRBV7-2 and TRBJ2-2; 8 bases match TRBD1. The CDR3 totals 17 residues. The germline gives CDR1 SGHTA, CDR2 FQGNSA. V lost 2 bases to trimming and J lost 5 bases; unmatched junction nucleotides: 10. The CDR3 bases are TGTGCCAGCAGCTTAACGGTTGGGGGGACAGGTACCGGGGAGCTGTTTTTT. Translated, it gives CASSLTVGGTGTGELFF.

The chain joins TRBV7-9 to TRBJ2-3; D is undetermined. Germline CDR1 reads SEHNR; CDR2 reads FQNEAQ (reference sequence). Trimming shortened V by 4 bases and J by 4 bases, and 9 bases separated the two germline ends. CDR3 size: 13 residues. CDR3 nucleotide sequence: TGTGCCAGCAGCTCGCTAGGGTCAGATACGCAGTATTTT. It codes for CASSSLGSDTQYF.

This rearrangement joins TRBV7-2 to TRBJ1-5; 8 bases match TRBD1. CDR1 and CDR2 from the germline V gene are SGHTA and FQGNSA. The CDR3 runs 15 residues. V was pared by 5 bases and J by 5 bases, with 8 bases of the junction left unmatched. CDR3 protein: CASSPQGARDQPQHF. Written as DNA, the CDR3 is TGTGCCAGCAGCCCTCAGGGGGCCAGGGATCAGCCCCAGCATTTT.

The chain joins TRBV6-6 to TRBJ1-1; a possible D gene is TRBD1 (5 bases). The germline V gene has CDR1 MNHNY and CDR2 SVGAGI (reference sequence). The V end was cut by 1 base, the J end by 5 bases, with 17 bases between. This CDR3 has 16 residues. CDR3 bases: TGTGCCAGCAGTTACTGGCCGGAACAAGAGGGGACTGAAGCTTTCTTT. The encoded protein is CASSYWPEQEGTEAFF.

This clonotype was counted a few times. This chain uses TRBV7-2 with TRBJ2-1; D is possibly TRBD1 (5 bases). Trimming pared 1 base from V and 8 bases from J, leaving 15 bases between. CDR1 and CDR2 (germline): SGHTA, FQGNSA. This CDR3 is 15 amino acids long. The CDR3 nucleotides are TGTGCCAGCAGCTTAGGAGTGATGGGGCGAGATGAGCAGTTCTTC. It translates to CASSLGVMGRDEQFF.

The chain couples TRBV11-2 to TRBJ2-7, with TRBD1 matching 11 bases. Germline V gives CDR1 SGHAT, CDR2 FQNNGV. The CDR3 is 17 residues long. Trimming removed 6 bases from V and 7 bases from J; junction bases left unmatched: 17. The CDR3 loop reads CASSYLRDRGFNNEQYF. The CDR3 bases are TGTGCCAGCAGTTACCTCCGGGACAGGGGGTTCAACAATGAGCAGTACTTC.

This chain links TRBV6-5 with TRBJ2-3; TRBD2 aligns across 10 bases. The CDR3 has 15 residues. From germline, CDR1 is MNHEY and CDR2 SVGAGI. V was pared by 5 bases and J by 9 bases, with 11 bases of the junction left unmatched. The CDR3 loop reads CASSHGSGGGLTQYF. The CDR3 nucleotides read TGTGCCAGCAGTCACGGGAGCGGGGGGGGGTTGACGCAGTATTTT.

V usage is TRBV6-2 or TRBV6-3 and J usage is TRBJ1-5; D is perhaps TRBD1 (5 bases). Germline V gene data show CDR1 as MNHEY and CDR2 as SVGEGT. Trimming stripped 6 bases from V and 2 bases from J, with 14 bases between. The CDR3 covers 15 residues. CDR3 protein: CASRDRTGGNQPQHF. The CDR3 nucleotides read TGTGCCAGCAGAGACCGGACGGGGGGCAATCAGCCCCAGCATTTT.

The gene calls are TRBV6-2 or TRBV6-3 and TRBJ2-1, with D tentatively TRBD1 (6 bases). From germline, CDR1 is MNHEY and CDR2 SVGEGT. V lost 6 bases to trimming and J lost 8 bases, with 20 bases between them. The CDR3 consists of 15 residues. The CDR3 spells CASRDTGSGRDEQFF. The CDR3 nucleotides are TGTGCCAGCAGAGATACAGGGTCTGGTAGGGATGAGCAGTTCTTC.

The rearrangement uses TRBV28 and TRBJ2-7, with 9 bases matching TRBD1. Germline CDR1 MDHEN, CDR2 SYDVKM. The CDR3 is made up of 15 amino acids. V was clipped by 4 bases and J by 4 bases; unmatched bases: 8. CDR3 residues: CASSSLQGAPYEQYF. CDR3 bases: TGTGCCAGCAGTTCCTTACAGGGGGCCCCTTACGAGCAGTACTTC.

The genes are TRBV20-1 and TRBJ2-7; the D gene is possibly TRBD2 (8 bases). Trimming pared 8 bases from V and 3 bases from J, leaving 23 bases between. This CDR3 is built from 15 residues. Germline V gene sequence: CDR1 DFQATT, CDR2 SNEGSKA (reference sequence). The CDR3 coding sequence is TGCAGTATTGGACTAGCAGGGGGAAATATCTACGAGCAGTACTTC. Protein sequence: CSIGLAGGNIYEQYF.

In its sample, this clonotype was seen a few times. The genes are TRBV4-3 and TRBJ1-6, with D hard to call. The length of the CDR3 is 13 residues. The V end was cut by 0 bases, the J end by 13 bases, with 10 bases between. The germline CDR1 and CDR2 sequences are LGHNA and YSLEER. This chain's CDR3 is CASSQEKGSPLHF. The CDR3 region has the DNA TGCGCCAGCAGCCAAGAGAAGGGATCCCCCCTCCACTTT.